The rows below give T cell receptor beta chains drawn from one sample of a study of blood T cells in healthy people across ages. TCRdb re-called the 5' RACE reads with MiXCR, one entry per CDR3 protein. The table includes about 1.4 million distinct CDR3 sequences, around 59% detected once. Sequencing was carried out using blood. Receptors were obtained from a man aged 18-30 years in good health. The CDR3 runs from the conserved cysteine through the conserved F or W. The D gene is left open where the match is weak. Not every row has a clone size; where given, it reads once, few, many or a size class.

V gene,J gene,clone size,D gene,CDR3 protein,CDR3 DNA
TRBV4-3,TRBJ1-2,.,.,CASSQESGDGYTF,TGCGCCAGCAGCCAAGAGTCAGGAGATGGCTACACCTTC
TRBV7-6,TRBJ1-4,few,.,CASTSVTGSGNEKLFF,TGTGCCAGCACCAGTGTTACAGGGTCTGGAAATGAAAAACTGTTTTTT
TRBV2,TRBJ2-5,few,.,CASSAEGRGGQETQYF,TGTGCCAGCAGTGCGGAGGGCAGGGGGGGTCAAGAGACCCAGTACTTC
TRBV9,TRBJ2-5,.,TRBD2,CASSAGLAGGRETQYF,TGTGCCAGCAGCGCTGGACTAGCGGGGGGACGCGAGACCCAGTACTTC
TRBV20-1,TRBJ2-3,.,.,CSTSRGNTQYF,TGCAGTACTAGCCGGGGAAATACGCAGTATTTT
TRBV7-9,TRBJ2-5,.,TRBD2,CASSPLAGGLRETQYF,TGTGCCAGCAGCCCACTAGCGGGAGGGCTAAGGGAGACCCAGTACTTC
TRBV6-5,TRBJ2-3,.,.,CASSYQASSTDTQYF,TGTGCCAGCAGTTATCAGGCCTCTAGCACAGATACGCAGTATTTT
TRBV7-2,TRBJ1-2,few,.,CASSLTSGYGYTF,TGTGCCAGCAGCTTAACTAGTGGATATGGCTACACCTTC
TRBV5-1,TRBJ2-7,.,TRBD1,CASSWMGQGTYEQYF,TGCGCCAGCAGCTGGATGGGACAGGGAACCTACGAGCAGTACTTC
TRBV5-1,TRBJ2-7,.,TRBD1,CASSPGVRDSSYEQYF,TGCGCCAGCAGCCCTGGGGTCCGGGACAGCTCCTACGAGCAGTACTTC